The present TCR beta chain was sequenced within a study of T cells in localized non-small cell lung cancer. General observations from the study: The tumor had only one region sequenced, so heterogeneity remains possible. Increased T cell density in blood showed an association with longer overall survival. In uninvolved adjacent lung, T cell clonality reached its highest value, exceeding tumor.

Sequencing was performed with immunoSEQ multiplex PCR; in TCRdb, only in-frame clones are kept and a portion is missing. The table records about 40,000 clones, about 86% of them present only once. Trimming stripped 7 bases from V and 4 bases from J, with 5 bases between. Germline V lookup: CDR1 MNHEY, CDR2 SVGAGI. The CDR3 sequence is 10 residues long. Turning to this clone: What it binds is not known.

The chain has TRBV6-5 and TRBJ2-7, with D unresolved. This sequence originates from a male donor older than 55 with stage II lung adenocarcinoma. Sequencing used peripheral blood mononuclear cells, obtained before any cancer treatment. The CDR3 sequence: CASIGYEQYF. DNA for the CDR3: TGTGCCAGCATTGGGTACGAGCAGTACTTC.